These 28 T cell receptor beta chains were sequenced from one sample in a study of T-cell reconstitution after alpha-beta-depleted transplantation in children. Preparation of the TCRbeta library was carried out with unique molecular identifiers. TCRdb fed the PCR reads into MiXCR, producing one record per CDR3 protein. The sample consists of a few hundred thousand distinct CDR3 sequences, about 9.9% of them appearing once. The sample here was peripheral blood, taken 180 days after TCRalphabeta/CD19-depleted stem cell transplant. These TCRs come from a male patient under 10 years old who had a stem cell transplant for chronic granulomatous disease, so the T cells may come from the graft donor.

This clonotype was observed many times. The V call is TRBV20-1, the J call TRBJ2-7; 9 bases map to TRBD2. The germline V gene encodes CDR1 DFQATT and CDR2 SNEGSKA (reference sequence). This CDR3 comprises 17 residues. J lost 3 bases, V lost 0 bases, and 12 bases had no gene match. CDR3 bases: TGCAGTGCTAGAGATCGGGCGGGAGGGATTTTCCACTACGAGCAGTACTTC. Protein product: CSARDRAGGIFHYEQYF.

This clonotype was detected ten times or more. The rearrangement links TRBV5-6 to TRBJ1-6; D might be TRBD1 (5 bases). The V and J ends lost 2 bases and 7 bases respectively, with 13 bases between them. CDR1 is SGHDT and CDR2 is YYEEEE in the germline V gene. The CDR3 runs 15 residues. CDR3 sequence: CASSLTGTANSPLHF. The CDR3 coding sequence is TGTGCCAGCAGCTTAACCGGGACGGCCAATTCACCCCTCCACTTT.

This clonotype showed up many times. The chain joins TRBV20-1 to TRBJ2-5; 11 nucleotides agree with TRBD2. The length of the CDR3 is 15 residues. Trimming at V came to 1 base and at J to 4 bases, leaving 5 bases not matched to a gene. Germline CDR1 and CDR2: DFQATT and SNEGSKA (reference sequence). Written as DNA, the CDR3 is TGCAGTGCTAGAGTCCCGGGACTAGCGGCAGAGACCCAGTACTTC. This gives the protein CSARVPGLAAETQYF.

The table lists this clonotype with a count of one. This chain uses TRBV15 with TRBJ2-3; 8 bases line up with TRBD2. The germline gives CDR1 LNHNV, CDR2 YYDKDF (reference sequence). The CDR3 consists of 14 residues. With V trimmed by 3 bases and J by 3 bases, 2 bases remained unmatched. The DNA of the CDR3 is TGTGCCACCAGCAGCGGGAGGGAAACAGATACGCAGTATTTT. Amino acid sequence: CATSSGRETDTQYF.

Ten or more counts support this clonotype. The V and J genes are TRBV7-2 and TRBJ1-5; D remains unclear. The CDR3 is 13 residues long. V gave up 1 base and J gave up 6 bases, with 7 bases separating them. Germline-derived CDR1 and CDR2 are SGHTA and FQGNSA. As DNA, the CDR3 is TGTGCCAGCAGCTTAGGGACCGGTCAGCCCCAGCATTTT. Protein sequence: CASSLGTGQPQHF. The variable domain in full, with the rest retrieved from reference TRBV7-2 and TRBJ1-5, is GAGVSQSPSNKVTEKGKDVELRCDPISGHTALYWYRQSLGQGLEFLIYFQGNSAPDKSGLPSDRFSAERTGGSVSTLTIQRTQQEDSAVYLCASSLGTGQPQHFGDGTRLSIL.

Points on this clonotype: An end of the junction does not agree with germline; a read error may underlie this. The gene calls are TRBV11-2 and TRBJ2-1; D gene unclear. The V gene's germline CDR1 is SGHAT and CDR2 FQNNGV. The CDR3 runs to 14 residues. CDR3 sequence (DNA): TGTGCCGGCAGCTTCGTGGCAGGAAACAATGAGCAGTTCTTC. Protein: CAGSFVAGNNEQFF.

There are many counts of this clonotype. The rearrangement uses TRBV11-2 and TRBJ2-2, with TRBD1 matching over 9 bases. The CDR3 is made up of 16 amino acids. J lost 8 bases, V lost 5 bases, and 12 bases had no gene match. Germline values: CDR1 SGHAT, CDR2 FQNNGV. In DNA, the CDR3 is TGTGCCAGCAGCGCTTACAGGGGGCCAGGAAGAGGGGAGCTGTTTTTT. Its protein is CASSAYRGPGRGELFF.

Only a few counts were recorded for this clonotype. The rearrangement joins TRBV4-1 to TRBJ1-1, with D perhaps matching TRBD1 (6 bases). Germline V gene lookup returns CDR1 MGHRA and CDR2 YSYEKL. V was pared by 5 bases and J by 4 bases, with 14 bases between. This CDR3 is 14 amino acids long. The DNA for the CDR3 is TGCGCCAGCAGCAAAGTAAGGGGGGGCACTGAAGCTTTCTTT. This codes for CASSKVRGGTEAFF.

This clonotype came up many times. The chain is built from TRBV12-3 or TRBV12-4 and TRBJ1-6, with TRBD1 identical over 11 bases. The junction had 9 bases not matched to a gene; V was cut back by 3 bases and J by 14 bases. The CDR3 spans 15 residues. The CDR3 loop reads CASSFAGTGGTSLHF. The DNA of the CDR3 is TGTGCCAGCAGTTTTGCTGGGACAGGGGGAACGTCCCTCCACTTT.

This clonotype was detected ten times or more. The CDR3 DNA reads as TGTGCCAGCAGTTTTCGATTCAGGGGAGTTTATGGAAACACCATATATTTT. This translates into CASSFRFRGVYGNTIYF. The chain links TRBV28 to TRBJ1-3; possibly TRBD1 for D (6 bases). Per germline, CDR1 MDHEN and CDR2 SYDVKM. The germline V and J ends were trimmed by 3 bases and 3 bases, with 18 bases remaining between them. The CDR3 is 17 residues long.

There are many counts of this clonotype. V is TRBV20-1 and J is TRBJ2-7; 10 bases line up with TRBD2. The CDR3 extends over 14 amino acids. The germline V gene has CDR1 DFQATT and CDR2 SNEGSKA (reference sequence). V lost 6 bases and J lost 3; bases outside the gene matches: 8. CDR3 bases: TGCAGTGCAAAGGCTAGCGGGAGTCTCTACGAGCAGTACTTC. Translation gives CSAKASGSLYEQYF.

At least ten counts were recorded for this clonotype. The rearrangement links TRBV6-6 to TRBJ2-7; D uncertain. The ends were cut back, 4 bases at V and 3 bases at J, with 7 bases in the middle. The CDR3 consists of 12 residues. In germline, CDR1 is MNHNY, CDR2 SVGAGI (reference sequence). CDR3 DNA: TGTGCCAGCAGTTTACGGTACTACGAGCAGTACTTC. This sequence encodes CASSLRYYEQYF.

As to this clonotype: A much larger clone is a single base away; this may be a read error. This chain links TRBV5-3 with TRBJ2-7, with 9 positions matching TRBD1. TRBV5-3 is noted as an ORF with a role that remains uncertain. With V trimmed by 4 bases and J by 3 bases, 8 bases remained unmatched. The CDR3 spans 15 residues. DNA for the CDR3: TGTGCCAGAAGCACCGGACAGGGGAAGATCTACGAGCAGTACTTC. Protein: CARSTGQGKIYEQYF.

In its sample, this clonotype was seen many times. The V call is TRBV28, the J call TRBJ1-5, with 8 bases identical to TRBD1. Losses at the gene ends were 5 bases for V and 6 bases for J; bases not matched to a gene: 9. The CDR3 totals 15 residues. Germline V lookup: CDR1 MDHEN, CDR2 SYDVKM. The CDR3: CASSPATGASQPQHF. The CDR3 nucleotides are TGTGCCAGCAGTCCAGCGACAGGGGCAAGTCAGCCCCAGCATTTT.

This clonotype was seen repeatedly, ten times or more. The rearrangement links TRBV12-3 or TRBV12-4 to TRBJ1-5, with D hard to call. The CDR3 has 12 residues. V lost 5 bases and J lost 6, with 8 bases in between. The chain's CDR3 is CASSLMSQPQHF. CDR3 bases: TGTGCCAGCAGTCTAATGAGTCAGCCCCAGCATTTT.

The table lists this clonotype with many counts. This chain links TRBV5-1 with TRBJ2-2; 8 bases match TRBD2. Germline assignment: CDR1 SGHRS and CDR2 YFSETQ. J gave up 1 base and V 3 bases, and 5 bases lay outside the gene matches. The CDR3 sequence is 16 residues long. DNA for the CDR3: TGCGCCAGCAGCTCTACTAGCGGCAAGAACACCGGGGAGCTGTTTTTT. Translated, it gives CASSSTSGKNTGELFF.

The V gene is TRBV28, the J gene TRBJ2-7; 7 bases match TRBD1. The V gene end was trimmed by 4 bases and the J gene end by 3 bases; junction bases not matched to a gene: 6. The germline V gene has CDR1 MDHEN and CDR2 SYDVKM. The CDR3 has 14 residues. The CDR3 DNA sequence: TGTGCCAGCAGTTCAAATGACAGGGTCTACGAGCAGTACTTC. Translating gives CASSSNDRVYEQYF.

This clonotype has a count of ten or more. The rearrangement uses TRBV10-3 and TRBJ1-2, with 9 positions matching TRBD1. CDR3 length: 15 residues. Germline values: CDR1 ENHRY, CDR2 SYGVKD. Losses at the gene ends were 4 bases for V and 3 bases for J; bases not matched to a gene: 6. Here the CDR3 DNA reads TGTGCCATCAGTGCCCTGGGACAGGGAGACTATGGCTACACCTTC. Its protein product is CAISALGQGDYGYTF.

Many counts were recorded for this clonotype. The chain combines TRBV5-1 with TRBJ2-3, with TRBD2 as a possible D gene (6 bases). Germline loops: CDR1 SGHRS, CDR2 YFSETQ. The CDR3 totals 13 residues. V lost 5 bases, J lost 3 bases, and 10 bases lay in between. This CDR3 is CASSWTTTDTQYF. The CDR3 DNA reads TGCGCCAGCAGTTGGACTACTACAGATACGCAGTATTTT.

Many counts were recorded for this clonotype. The chain carries TRBV5-1 and TRBJ2-4, with D perhaps matching TRBD2 (6 bases). CDR3 size: 16 residues. Germline lookup yields CDR1 SGHRS and CDR2 YFSETQ. V dropped 0 bases and J dropped 5 bases, with 15 bases sitting between them. For the CDR3, the DNA is TGCGCCAGCAGCTTGGAGGGGTCGGGGGAAGAAAACATTCAGTACTTC. This codes for CASSLEGSGEENIQYF.

This clonotype has at least ten counts. This chain links TRBV12-3 or TRBV12-4 with TRBJ1-5, with 8 bases aligning to TRBD1. This CDR3 contains 14 residues. V shed 5 bases, J shed 6 bases, and the junction held 6 bases outside the gene matches. Here the CDR3 reads CASSSRQGTQPQHF. CDR3 nucleotides: TGTGCCAGCAGTAGCCGACAGGGGACTCAGCCCCAGCATTTT.

This clonotype showed up many times. The chain joins TRBV28 to TRBJ1-1, with D possibly TRBD1 on 6 matching bases. This CDR3 contains 14 residues. Germline loops: CDR1 MDHEN, CDR2 SYDVKM. Trimming cost V 8 bases and J 2 bases, with 15 bases left between them. The CDR3 loop is CASPPGHLNTEAFF. In nucleotides, the CDR3 is TGTGCCAGCCCCCCGGGACACCTAAACACTGAAGCTTTCTTT.

The chain carries TRBV19 and TRBJ1-1; D unresolved. Germline CDR1 is LNHDA and CDR2 is SQIVND (reference sequence). The CDR3 is 15 residues long. V was shortened by 1 base and J by 0 bases, with 9 bases between the two germline ends. This chain's CDR3 is CASSIVGQMNTEAFF. As DNA, the CDR3 is TGTGCCAGTAGTATAGTTGGGCAGATGAACACTGAAGCTTTCTTT.

This clonotype was counted many times. This rearrangement joins TRBV20-1 to TRBJ2-5; D remains unclear. Per the germline V gene, CDR1 is DFQATT and CDR2 is SNEGSKA (reference sequence). The CDR3 consists of 15 residues. Trimming removed 2 bases from V and 0 bases from J, with 13 bases in between. Here the CDR3 reads CSARSPAEYQETQYF. The CDR3 coding sequence is TGCAGTGCTAGATCCCCGGCCGAGTACCAAGAGACCCAGTACTTC.

This clonotype was counted ten times or more. The V gene is TRBV15, the J gene TRBJ2-7; D is unclear. Germline lookup yields CDR1 LNHNV and CDR2 YYDKDF (reference sequence). The germline V and J ends were trimmed by 3 bases and 4 bases, with 16 bases remaining between them. The CDR3 is 15 residues long. The CDR3 loop is CATSRESTPKYEQYF. CDR3 coding DNA: TGTGCCACCAGCAGGGAGTCGACACCTAAGTACGAGCAGTACTTC.

Remarks on this clonotype: This may be a read error: a much more frequent sequence differs by one nucleotide. The rearrangement joins TRBV12-3 or TRBV12-4 to TRBJ1-5, with 7 bases fitting TRBD1. The CDR3 runs to 15 residues. The CDR3 protein is CAISFRGTGNQPQHF. CDR3 bases: TGTGCCATCAGTTTTAGAGGGACAGGCAATCAGCCCCAGCATTTT.

This chain joins TRBV7-9 and TRBJ2-1, with 9 bases matching TRBD1. Germline V gene data show CDR1 as SEHNR and CDR2 as FQNEAQ (reference sequence). The CDR3 sequence is 16 residues long. Losses at the gene ends were 5 bases for V and 7 bases for J; bases not matched to a gene: 12. In DNA, the CDR3 is TGTGCCAGCAGCCGCTGGGGGGGACAGGGATGGAATGAGCAGTTCTTC. This codes for CASSRWGGQGWNEQFF.

This clonotype was seen repeatedly, ten times or more. The chain employs TRBV3-1 and TRBJ2-7, with TRBD2 identical over 11 bases. CDR1 and CDR2 (germline): LGHDT, YNNKEL (reference sequence). V lost 5 bases, J lost 3 bases, and 9 bases stayed unmatched. The CDR3 spans 16 residues. CDR3 protein: CASSFNIAGGLYEQYF. In DNA, the CDR3 is TGTGCCAGCAGCTTCAATATAGCGGGGGGGCTCTACGAGCAGTACTTC.